This TCR beta chain was sequenced in a study of fetal regulatory T cell absence and autoimmunity. Sequencing used immunoSEQ multiplex PCR; TCRdb keeps in-frame clones, though not all of them. In the table there are roughly 95,000 clones, 60% to 80% of which are singletons. General observations from the study: Antigen-driven pancreatic autoimmunity before birth in IPEX was inferred from oligoclonal enrichment. Pancreas TCRs were oligoclonally enriched versus cord blood, some clones over 80-fold.

The germline V gene has CDR1 LGHNT and CDR2 FRNRAP. The CDR3 has 14 residues. V lost 7 bases, J lost 5 bases, and 17 bases lay in between. This clone was detected only once. Its target is unknown. The sequence was obtained from a male donor with IPEX syndrome. Sequencing was carried out using pancreas tissue. This chain joins TRBV12-5 and TRBJ1-1; TRBD1 is a possible D gene (5 bases). Here the CDR3 DNA reads TGTGCTAGTGTCCCCGAGCCGGGGGGGACTGAAGCTTTCTTT. The encoded protein is CASVPEPGGTEAFF.